The 32 T cell receptor beta chains in this list originate from one sample, sequenced in a study of blood T cell repertoires in COVID-19. Using immunoSEQ multiplex PCR, the repertoire was profiled, and TCRdb retains in-frame clones only, with some absent. Of tens of thousands of clones detected, approximately 82% appear once; the ten largest clones hold roughly 47%. Specimen: peripheral blood. The receptors shown here come from a woman older than 75 with acute or convalescent COVID-19.

The CDR3 loop is CASSTGAAPYEQYF. CDR3 DNA: TGTGCCAGCAGCACCGGAGCGGCCCCGTACGAGCAGTACTTC. The chain employs TRBV21-1 and TRBJ2-7; whether TRBD2, the table's D call, matches the DNA was not checked. TRBV21-1 is classified as a pseudogene. The CDR3 covers 14 residues.

This clone was observed a few times. The chain uses TRBV2 and TRBJ1-2; 10 bases line up with TRBD1. Losses at the gene ends were 2 bases for V and 5 bases for J; bases not matched to a gene: 2. Per the germline V gene, CDR1 is SNHLY and CDR2 is FYNNEI. The CDR3 runs to 14 residues. CDR3 protein: CASSEQGQGYGYTF. As DNA, the CDR3 is TGTGCCAGCAGTGAACAGGGACAGGGGTATGGCTACACCTTC.

The V gene is TRBV6-5, the J gene TRBJ1-1; 7 bases are shared with TRBD1. CDR3 length: 15 residues. Germline CDR1 reads MNHEY; CDR2 reads SVGAGI. V lost 6 bases to trimming and J lost 5 bases; unmatched junction nucleotides: 12. This CDR3 reads CASRAQQGYGTEAFF. CDR3 DNA: TGTGCCAGCAGAGCTCAACAGGGGTATGGGACTGAAGCTTTCTTT.

The rearrangement joins TRBV10-3 to TRBJ2-7, with TRBD1 as a possible D gene (5 bases). Germline assignment: CDR1 ENHRY and CDR2 SYGVKD. CDR3 size: 14 residues. The V end was cut by 2 bases, the J end by 6 bases, with 14 bases between. CDR3 in amino acids: CAISEGSQGSEQYF. The DNA for the CDR3 is TGTGCCATCAGTGAGGGTTCTCAGGGATCCGAGCAGTACTTC.

This chain connects TRBV5-6 to TRBJ1-2, with 7 nucleotides matching TRBD1. Germline assignment: CDR1 SGHDT and CDR2 YYEEEE. The CDR3 is 14 amino acids. With V trimmed by 2 bases and J by 8 bases, 9 bases remained unmatched. CDR3 sequence: CASSFVTGRSGYTF. CDR3 nucleotides: TGTGCCAGCAGCTTTGTGACAGGGAGGTCCGGCTACACCTTC.

The rearrangement uses TRBV12-3 or TRBV12-4 and TRBJ1-1; 8 positions agree with TRBD1. V gave up 6 bases and J gave up 8 bases; unmatched junction bases: 8. The CDR3 is made up of 13 amino acids. The CDR3 DNA reads as TGTGCCAGCAGAGCCGGGACAGGCGGAGAAGCTTTCTTT. Encoded protein: CASRAGTGGEAFF.

This sequence joins TRBV10-3 and TRBJ2-1, with 12 bases that match TRBD2. Germline assignment: CDR1 ENHRY and CDR2 SYGVKD. This CDR3 comprises 14 residues. J gave up 2 bases and V 10 bases, and 3 bases lay outside the gene matches. The CDR3 spells CATGLAGAYNEQFF. In DNA form, the CDR3 reads TGTGCCACGGGACTAGCGGGCGCCTACAATGAGCAGTTCTTC.

The genes are TRBV28 and TRBJ2-4, with 8 bases identical to TRBD2. J gave up 10 bases and V 5 bases, and 13 bases lay outside the gene matches. CDR3 length: 15 residues. Germline V CDR1 and CDR2: MDHEN, SYDVKM. The CDR3 here is CASSQAGAQKWIQYF. The CDR3 DNA follows: TGTGCCAGCAGTCAAGCGGGGGCCCAAAAATGGATTCAGTACTTC.

This clone was recorded once. The chain couples TRBV5-1 to TRBJ2-2, with 7 nucleotides matching TRBD1. This CDR3 is built from 16 residues. With V trimmed by 6 bases and J by 2 bases, 10 bases remained unmatched. Looked up from germline, CDR1 is SGHRS and CDR2 is YFSETQ. The CDR3 is CASTLGVGGNTGELFF. DNA for the CDR3: TGCGCCAGCACCCTCGGTGTAGGGGGCAACACCGGGGAGCTGTTTTTT. Filled out from reference TRBV5-1 and TRBJ2-2, the complete variable domain reads KAGVTQTPRYLIKTRGQQVTLSCSPISGHRSVSWYQQTPGQGLQFLFEYFSETQRNKGNFPGRFSGRQFSNSRSEMNVSTLELGDSALYLCASTLGVGGNTGELFFGEGSRLTVL.

This chain joins TRBV6-2 or TRBV6-3 and TRBJ2-2; D might be TRBD2 (7 bases). This CDR3 contains 15 residues. V was cut by 2 bases and J by 8 bases, with 15 bases left in between. Per germline, CDR1 MNHEY and CDR2 SVGEGT. The CDR3 sequence: CASSYGGGDRGELFF. The CDR3, as DNA: TGTGCCAGCAGTTACGGCGGGGGAGACAGGGGGGAGCTGTTTTTT.

This CDR3 reads CASTPGPGGSTDTQYF. CDR3 DNA: TGTGCCAGCACCCCGGGACCGGGGGGGAGCACAGATACGCAGTATTTT. The chain uses TRBV14 and TRBJ2-3; the match to TRBD2 covers 8 bases. This CDR3 region has 16 residues. Germline loops: CDR1 SGHDN, CDR2 FVKESK. The V gene end was trimmed by 7 bases and the J gene end by 0 bases; junction bases not matched to a gene: 9.

V gene TRBV18 combines with J gene TRBJ2-3; tentative D call: TRBD1 (5 bases). Looked up from germline, CDR1 is KGHSH and CDR2 is LQKENI. This CDR3 contains 15 residues. The ends were cut back, 2 bases at V and 6 bases at J, with 15 bases in the middle. In DNA, the CDR3 is TGTGCCAGCTCACCAACTGGAAACCCAGGGGATACGCAGTATTTT. Translated, it gives CASSPTGNPGDTQYF.

This chain's CDR3 is CASSPPGSGGYNEQFF. For the CDR3, the DNA is TGTGCCAGCTCACCACCGGGGAGCGGGGGTTACAATGAGCAGTTCTTC. This sequence joins TRBV18 and TRBJ2-1; 8 positions agree with TRBD2. The V gene's germline CDR1 is KGHSH and CDR2 LQKENI. J lost 4 bases, V lost 0 bases, and 5 bases had no gene match. The length of the CDR3 is 16 residues.

The V call is TRBV19, the J call TRBJ1-6; TRBD1 aligns across 9 bases. CDR3 length: 15 residues. The V gene's germline CDR1 is LNHDA and CDR2 SQIVND (reference sequence). J lost 11 bases, V lost 1 base, and 6 bases had no gene match. CDR3: CASSIGQGGSAPLHF. The CDR3 bases are TGTGCCAGTAGTATAGGACAGGGGGGTAGCGCACCCCTCCACTTT.

J is TRBJ1-5 and V is TRBV12-3 or TRBV12-4; TRBD1 matches at 7 bases. This CDR3 region has 13 residues. Trimming removed 5 bases from V and 6 bases from J; junction bases left unmatched: 4. This CDR3 reads CASSLTGLQPQHF. Here the CDR3 DNA reads TGTGCCAGCAGTCTGACAGGGCTTCAGCCCCAGCATTTT.

The chain joins TRBV30 to TRBJ1-4; no definite D call. The CDR3 extends over 13 amino acids. Germline CDR1 GTSNPN, CDR2 SVGIG (reference sequence). The germline V and J ends were trimmed by 1 base and 5 bases, with 8 bases remaining between them. CDR3 in DNA: TGTGCCTGGAGTGGCCAGGCGAATGAAAAACTGTTTTTT. This sequence encodes CAWSGQANEKLFF.

This clone has a single count. The chain couples TRBV19 to TRBJ1-2, with D perhaps matching TRBD1 (6 bases). Trimming removed 3 bases at V and 2 bases at J, with 10 bases between. Germline V gives CDR1 LNHDA, CDR2 SQIVND (reference sequence). The CDR3 is 14 amino acids. CDR3 loop: CASSIQGPNYGYTF. The CDR3 region has the DNA TGTGCCAGTAGTATCCAGGGGCCCAACTATGGCTACACCTTC.

This clone was counted once. V is TRBV4-2 and J is TRBJ1-4; D may be TRBD1 (6 bases). The V end was cut by 1 base, the J end by 2 bases, with 14 bases between. From germline, CDR1 is LGHNA and CDR2 YNFKEQ. This CDR3 comprises 17 residues. The CDR3 reads CASSQGLRQATNEKLFF. The CDR3 nucleotides read TGTGCCAGCAGCCAAGGCCTTAGACAGGCCACTAATGAAAAACTGTTTTTT.

The V and J genes are TRBV6-5 and TRBJ2-5; D may be TRBD1 (6 bases). This CDR3 region has 13 residues. V lost 7 bases and J 4 bases, leaving 13 bases between the germline ends. From germline, CDR1 is MNHEY and CDR2 SVGAGI. The DNA for the CDR3 is TGTGCCAGCAAGTCACAGGGTCGAGAGACCCAGTACTTC. This codes for CASKSQGRETQYF.

The chain uses TRBV19 and TRBJ2-2; tentative D call: TRBD2 (5 bases). V lost 7 bases to trimming and J lost 5 bases, with 11 bases between them. Germline V CDR1 and CDR2: LNHDA, SQIVND (reference sequence). The CDR3 spans 13 residues. The CDR3: CASTIRGTGELFF. CDR3 sequence (DNA): TGTGCCAGTACAATTAGAGGGACCGGGGAGCTGTTTTTT.

The chain joins TRBV18 to TRBJ2-1; 7 positions agree with TRBD1. The CDR3 is 16 amino acids. CDR1 and CDR2 (germline): KGHSH, LQKENI. Trimming took 6 bases from V and 7 from J; bases not matched to a gene: 15. The CDR3 region has the DNA TGTGCCAGCTCCCGCACCACCGGGACAGAGATAAATGAGCAGTTCTTC. It translates to CASSRTTGTEINEQFF.

This chain joins TRBV5-1 and TRBJ1-4; TRBD1 might be the D (5 bases). This CDR3 comprises 16 residues. CDR1 is SGHRS and CDR2 is YFSETQ in the germline V gene. V was pared by 0 bases and J by 5 bases, with 14 bases between. The chain's CDR3 is CASSLEGSGENEKLFF. As DNA, the CDR3 is TGCGCCAGCAGCTTGGAGGGGTCGGGGGAAAATGAAAAACTGTTTTTT.

The rearrangement links TRBV29-1 to TRBJ2-3, with D unclear. The germline V and J ends were trimmed by 5 bases and 0 bases, with 9 bases remaining between them. Germline CDR1 is SQVTM and CDR2 is ANQGSEA. This CDR3 contains 13 residues. CDR3 nucleotide sequence: TGCAGCGTTTCTATTTTCAGCACAGATACGCAGTATTTT. This translates into CSVSIFSTDTQYF.

The CDR3, as DNA: TGTGCCAGCAGCCGGACTTTTAACTATGGCTACACCTTC. Encoded protein: CASSRTFNYGYTF. J is TRBJ1-2 and V is TRBV5-8; D gene ambiguous. The V end lost 4 bases, the J end lost 1 base, and 8 bases lay between the germline ends. Looked up from germline, CDR1 is SGHTS and CDR2 is YDEGEE. The CDR3 spans 13 residues.

This chain connects TRBV4-3 to TRBJ1-4; D is ambiguous. Looked up from germline, CDR1 is LGHNA and CDR2 is YSLEER. The CDR3 spans 16 residues. Trimming left V 0 bases short and J 8 bases short, with 16 bases between. CDR3 sequence reads: CASSQDLGGVREKLFF. Written as DNA, the CDR3 is TGCGCCAGCAGCCAAGATCTGGGCGGGGTTAGAGAAAAACTGTTTTTT.

The rearrangement joins TRBV25-1 to TRBJ1-3, with a possible D match to TRBD1 (6 bases). This CDR3 is built from 15 residues. Trimming stripped 6 bases from V and 2 bases from J, with 14 bases between. In germline, CDR1 is MGHDK, CDR2 SYGVNS. The CDR3 DNA sequence: TGTGCCAGCAGAGATGACAGGAACGCTGGAAACACCATATATTTT. Translating gives CASRDDRNAGNTIYF. Full variable domain (rest looked up from reference TRBV25-1 and TRBJ1-3): EADIYQTPRYLVIGTGKKITLECSQTMGHDKMYWYQQDPGMELHLIHYSYGVNSTEKGDLSSESTVSRIRTEHFPLTLESARPSHTSQYLCASRDDRNAGNTIYFGEGSWLTVV.

This chain uses TRBV5-1 with TRBJ2-5; 12 positions match TRBD2. CDR1 is SGHRS, CDR2 YFSETQ, per germline. CDR3 length equals 15 residues. V gave up 4 bases and J gave up 3 bases; unmatched junction bases: 4. CDR3 DNA: TGCGCCAGCAGCCCCGGACTAGCGGGGAAAGAGACCCAGTACTTC. Amino acid sequence: CASSPGLAGKETQYF.

The V and J genes are TRBV2 and TRBJ2-3; D possibly corresponds to TRBD2 (6 bases). In germline, CDR1 is SNHLY, CDR2 FYNNEI. This CDR3 contains 16 residues. Trimming took off 5 bases at V and 0 bases at J, with 15 bases between the two ends. CDR3 region: CASSPLTRGSTDTQYF. Here the CDR3 DNA reads TGTGCCAGCAGTCCCCTGACTAGAGGGAGCACAGATACGCAGTATTTT.

The chain couples TRBV6-6 to TRBJ2-1; 10 nucleotides match TRBD1. Looked up from germline, CDR1 is MNHNY and CDR2 is SVGAGI (reference sequence). J lost 6 bases, V lost 5 bases, and 10 bases had no gene match. The CDR3 loop spans 16 amino acids. CDR3 DNA sequence: TGTGCCAGCAGTGGGACCGGGACAGGGGCTCTCAATGAGCAGTTCTTC. Its protein product is CASSGTGTGALNEQFF.

This clone was picked up one time. The chain has TRBV28 and TRBJ2-7; D possibly corresponds to TRBD1 (5 bases). V was shortened by 8 bases and J by 2 bases, with 13 bases between the two germline ends. Germline V lookup: CDR1 MDHEN, CDR2 SYDVKM. CDR3 size: 13 residues. CDR3 nucleotide sequence: TGTGCCAGCGCCGACAGTTCCACCTACGAGCAGTACTTC. It yields the protein CASADSSTYEQYF.

This chain links TRBV30 with TRBJ1-3; 8 bases line up with TRBD1. V lost 0 bases and J lost 5; bases outside the gene matches: 3. The germline gives CDR1 GTSNPN, CDR2 SVGIG (reference sequence). There are 14 residues in the CDR3. The chain's CDR3 is CAWSVGQGRNTIYF. The CDR3, as DNA: TGTGCCTGGAGTGTAGGACAGGGTCGAAACACCATATATTTT. The full variable domain, in which reference TRBV30 and TRBJ1-3 provide the parts outside the CDR3, is SQTIHQWPATLVQPVGSPLSLECTVEGTSNPNLYWYRQAAGRGLQLLFYSVGIGQISSEVPQNLSASRPQDRQFILSSKKLLLSDSGFYLCAWSVGQGRNTIYFGEGSWLTVV.

This clone was detected only a few times. In nucleotides, the CDR3 is TGTGCCAGCAGCTTACAACAGCAAGAGACCCAGTACTTC. Encoded protein: CASSLQQQETQYF. The chain carries TRBV7-2 and TRBJ2-5, with unresolved D. CDR1 and CDR2 (germline): SGHTA, FQGNSA. The CDR3 runs to 13 residues. V was shortened by 2 bases and J by 2 bases, with 6 bases between the two germline ends.